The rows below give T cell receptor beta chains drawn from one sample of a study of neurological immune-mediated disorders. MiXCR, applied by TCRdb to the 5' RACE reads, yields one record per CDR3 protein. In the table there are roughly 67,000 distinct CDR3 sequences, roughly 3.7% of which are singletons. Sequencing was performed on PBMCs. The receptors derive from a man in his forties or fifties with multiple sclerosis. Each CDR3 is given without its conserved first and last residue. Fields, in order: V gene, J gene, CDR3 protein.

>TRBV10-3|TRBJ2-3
AISERRGYTDTQY
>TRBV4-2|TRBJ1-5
ASSQDFQGLKPQN
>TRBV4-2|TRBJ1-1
ASSQGDSYNTEAF
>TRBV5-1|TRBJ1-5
ASSLGQGASQPQN
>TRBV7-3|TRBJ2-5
ASSLLGETQY
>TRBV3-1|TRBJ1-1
ASSQVYTEAF
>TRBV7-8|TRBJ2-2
ASSFGDSSMGELF
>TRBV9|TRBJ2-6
ASSVGVGPGANVLT
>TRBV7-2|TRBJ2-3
ASSLAGGWAADTQY
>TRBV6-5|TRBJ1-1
ASSYSRNTEAF
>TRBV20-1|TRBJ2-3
SARRGTGLHTQY
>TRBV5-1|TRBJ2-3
ASSLLGLAGGLGTDTQY
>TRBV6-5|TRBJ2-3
ASRAPSTDTQY
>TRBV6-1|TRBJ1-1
ASRLGNAEAF
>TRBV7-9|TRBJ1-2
ASSYTGGEGYT
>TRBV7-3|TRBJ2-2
ASSLGAGAGELF
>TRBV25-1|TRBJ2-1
ASSDWRGAGYNEQF
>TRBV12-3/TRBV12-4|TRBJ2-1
ASRQSVYNEQF
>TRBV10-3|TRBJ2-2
AISSPGQGGPGELF
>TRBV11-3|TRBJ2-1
ASSLDRGTGNEQF
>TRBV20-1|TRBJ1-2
SATREKNYGYT
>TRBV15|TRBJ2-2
ATSRSRQGSRHTGELF
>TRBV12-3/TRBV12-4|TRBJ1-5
ASSFIGGNQPQN
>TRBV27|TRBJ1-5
ASSSGNQPQN
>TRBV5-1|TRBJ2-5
ASSLWERLAGEETQY
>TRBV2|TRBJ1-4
ASRRTGVGEKLF
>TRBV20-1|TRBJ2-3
SAQRGGVRTDTQY
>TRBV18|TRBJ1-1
ASSSGPLSTEAF
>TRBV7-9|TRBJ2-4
ASSLGGENIQY